These T cell receptor beta chains were read from a single sample in a study of OX40 agonist ivuxolimab in advanced cancers. Profiled with immunoSEQ multiplex PCR; TCRdb holds only in-frame clones, not every one. The table includes tens of thousands of clones, about 80% detected once. This specimen consisted of CD4+ or CD8+ T cells sorted from blood, obtained in a trial of the OX40 agonist ivuxolimab. The receptors derive from an adult with an advanced solid tumor such as melanoma, head and neck, liver or kidney cancer. CDR3s include the opening cysteine and the closing phenylalanine or tryptophan.

j_gene: TRBJ1-3
v_gene: TRBV4-1
CDR3aa: CASSHPRGASSSGNTIYF

j_gene: TRBJ2-3
v_gene: TRBV5-4
CDR3aa: CASSLAGVGDTQYF

j_gene: TRBJ2-4
v_gene: TRBV30
CDR3aa: CAWSVLADALAKNIQYF

j_gene: TRBJ1-5
v_gene: TRBV6-5
CDR3aa: CASSDSHSNQPQHF

j_gene: TRBJ1-1
v_gene: TRBV7-2
CDR3aa: CASSSRPTGGASKNTEAFF

j_gene: TRBJ2-5
v_gene: TRBV12-5
CDR3aa: CASALWPGGLETQYF

j_gene: TRBJ2-5
v_gene: TRBV11-2
CDR3aa: CASNLQGGQETQYF

j_gene: TRBJ1-1
v_gene: TRBV27
CDR3aa: CASREAQERGTEAFF

j_gene: TRBJ2-1
v_gene: TRBV7-3
CDR3aa: CASSLTRVANEQFF

j_gene: TRBJ2-5
v_gene: TRBV11-3
CDR3aa: CASSQQETQYF

j_gene: TRBJ2-2
v_gene: TRBV27
CDR3aa: CASPWASGGIRPRELFF

j_gene: TRBJ1-5
v_gene: TRBV2
CDR3aa: CASRGTGNQPQHF

j_gene: TRBJ2-7
v_gene: TRBV7-6
CDR3aa: CAFPGAEEQYF

j_gene: TRBJ1-6
v_gene: TRBV6-5
CDR3aa: CASRLRESYNSPLHF

j_gene: TRBJ1-1
v_gene: TRBV7-9
CDR3aa: CASSVDRVVYTEAFF

j_gene: TRBJ2-1
v_gene: TRBV5-6
CDR3aa: CASTRDLTYNEQFF

j_gene: TRBJ2-2
v_gene: TRBV11-3
CDR3aa: CASSTRLAGRTGELFF

j_gene: TRBJ2-7
v_gene: TRBV19
CDR3aa: CASRGDRDSYEQYF

j_gene: TRBJ1-1
v_gene: TRBV5-1
CDR3aa: CASSSQGTLNTEAFF

j_gene: TRBJ1-2
v_gene: TRBV15
CDR3aa: CATSRTSGGGWGYTF

j_gene: TRBJ2-7
v_gene: TRBV6-5
CDR3aa: CASSYSFGAYEQYF

j_gene: TRBJ1-5
v_gene: TRBV25-1
CDR3aa: CASSLRGSQPQHF